This entry describes one T cell receptor (beta chain). Its specificity is unknown. The data originate from a study of radiotherapy plus CTLA-4 blockade in lung cancer. Broader study findings: The authors reported that early blood T cell clone dynamics, with interferon-beta, best predicted response. Blood-borne expansion of tumor-derived TCR clones followed radiotherapy plus ipilimumab.

Data came from immunoSEQ multiplex PCR; TCRdb stores just in-frame clones and leaves some out. The table shows 30,000 to 40,000 clones, with approximately 77% occurring only once. The CDR3 consists of 12 residues. The V and J ends lost 7 bases and 0 bases respectively, with 9 bases between them. The germline V gene has CDR1 SQVTM and CDR2 ANQGSEA. The rearrangement links TRBV29-1 to TRBJ1-1, with D possibly TRBD1 on 6 matching bases. This clonotype was sampled from a human donor with non-small cell lung cancer whose response to radiotherapy plus ipilimumab could not be evaluated. Source: peripheral blood, taken from a patient treated with radiotherapy plus ipilimumab. The CDR3 loop reads CSARTVNTEAFF. CDR3 nucleotides: TGCAGCGCGAGGACAGTGAACACTGAAGCTTTCTTT.